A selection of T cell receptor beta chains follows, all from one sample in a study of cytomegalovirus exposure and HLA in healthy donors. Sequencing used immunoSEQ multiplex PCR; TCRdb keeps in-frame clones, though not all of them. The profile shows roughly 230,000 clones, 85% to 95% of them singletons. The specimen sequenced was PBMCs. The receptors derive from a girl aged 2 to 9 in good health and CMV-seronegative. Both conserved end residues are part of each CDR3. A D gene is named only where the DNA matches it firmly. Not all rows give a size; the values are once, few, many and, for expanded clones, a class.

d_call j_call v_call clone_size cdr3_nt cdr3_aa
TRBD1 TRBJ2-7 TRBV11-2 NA TGTGCCAGCAGACATCCGGGACAGGGTTCCTACGAGCAGTACTTC CASRHPGQGSYEQYF
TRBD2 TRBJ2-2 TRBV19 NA TGTGCCAGTCGCGGCGGGAGTGGTGACACCGGGGAGCTGTTTTTT CASRGGSGDTGELFF
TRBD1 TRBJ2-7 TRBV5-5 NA TGTGCCAGCAGCGTTGGGACAGGTCAATCCACCTCCCCCTACGAGCAGTACTTC CASSVGTGQSTSPYEQYF
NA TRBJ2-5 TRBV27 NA TGTGCCAGCAGTTTATATTACAGGGGAGGAGAGACCCAGTACTTC CASSLYYRGGETQYF
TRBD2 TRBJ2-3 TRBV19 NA TGTGCCAGTAGTATGAGTGGGACTAGCGGGGATACGCAGTATTTT CASSMSGTSGDTQYF
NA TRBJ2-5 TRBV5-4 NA TGTGCCAGCAGCTTAGGGGGCCAAGAGACCCAGTACTTC CASSLGGQETQYF
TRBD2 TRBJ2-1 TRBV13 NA TGTGCCAGCAGCTCTACTAGCGGGAGACATGAGCAGTTCTTC CASSSTSGRHEQFF
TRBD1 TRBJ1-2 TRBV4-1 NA TGCGCCAGCAGCTGGACAGGGCCCTATGGCTACACCTTC CASSWTGPYGYTF
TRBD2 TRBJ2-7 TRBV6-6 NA TGTGCCAGCAGAACCGGGACTAGCGGATCCTACGAGCAGTACTTC CASRTGTSGSYEQYF
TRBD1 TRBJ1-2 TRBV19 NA TGTGCCAGCGGGGACAGGGGTCTCGGCTACACCTTC CASGDRGLGYTF
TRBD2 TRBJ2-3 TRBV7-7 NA TGTGCCAGCAGCCCCAGCGGGATCACAGATACGCAGTATTTT CASSPSGITDTQYF
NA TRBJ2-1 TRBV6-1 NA TGTGCCAGCAGTGTCAGCACCGGGGGATACAATGAGCAGTTCTTC CASSVSTGGYNEQFF
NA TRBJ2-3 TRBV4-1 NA TGCGCCAGCAGCCAAACACGCACAGATACGCAGTATTTT CASSQTRTDTQYF
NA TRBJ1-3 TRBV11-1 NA TGTGCCAGCAGCTCTTTTGGGGGCGCCTCTGGAAACACCATATATTTT CASSSFGGASGNTIYF
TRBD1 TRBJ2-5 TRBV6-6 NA TGTGCCAGCAGGTCCGACAGGGGCTTACCCCAAGAGACCCAGTACTTC CASRSDRGLPQETQYF
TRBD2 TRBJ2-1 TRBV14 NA TGTGCCAGCAGCCAAGAGAGCAAGCGGGGGGGCCTTATAGGCAATGAGCAGTTCTTC CASSQESKRGGLIGNEQFF
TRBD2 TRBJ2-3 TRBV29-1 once TGCAGCGCCGTGACTAGCGGGGGGGCTGGGGCAGATACGCAGTATTTT CSAVTSGGAGADTQYF
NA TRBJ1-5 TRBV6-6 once TGTGCCAGCAGTTACTTTGCAGGGAATCAGCCCCAGCATTTT CASSYFAGNQPQHF
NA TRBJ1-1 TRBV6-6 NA TGTGCCAGCATCCCGGGGGGTTCGGGTGTAGCGGAAGCTTTCTTT CASIPGGSGVAEAFF
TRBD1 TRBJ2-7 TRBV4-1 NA TGCGCCAGCAGCCAAGGGACAGGGTTGTCCTACGAGCAGTACTTC CASSQGTGLSYEQYF
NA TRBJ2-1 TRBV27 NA TGTGCCAGCAGTCCCTACCTGGGGAGCTCCTACAATGAGCAGTTCTTC CASSPYLGSSYNEQFF
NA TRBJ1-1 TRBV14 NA TGTGCCAGCAGCCAAGCGTTAGGTCTCGAGGAAGTAGCTTTCTTT CASSQALGLEEVAFF
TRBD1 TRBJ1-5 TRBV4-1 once TGCGCCAGCAGCCCATCAGCCGGGACAGGGGATTTAAGCAATCAGCCCCAGCATTTT CASSPSAGTGDLSNQPQHF
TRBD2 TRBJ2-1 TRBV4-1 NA TGCGCCAGCAGCCAAAGATCAGCGGGGGGGCCGGTGGGGCAGTTCTTC CASSQRSAGGPVGQFF
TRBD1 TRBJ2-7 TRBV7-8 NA TGTGCCAGCAGCTTGACCGGACAGGGAGGCACCTACGAGCAGTACTTC CASSLTGQGGTYEQYF
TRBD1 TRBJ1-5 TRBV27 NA TGTGCCAGCTCCGGGACAGAAGGCAATCAGCCCCAGCATTTT CASSGTEGNQPQHF
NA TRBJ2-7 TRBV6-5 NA TGTGCCAGCCTTAGTGAATCCTACGAGCAGTACTTC CASLSESYEQYF
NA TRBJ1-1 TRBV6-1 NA TGTGCCAGCAGCAGAGGGGGTGAAGCTTTCTTT CASSRGGEAFF
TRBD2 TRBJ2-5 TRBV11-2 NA TGTGCCAGCAGCTTACCACTAGCGGGAGGGGAGACCCAGTACTTC CASSLPLAGGETQYF
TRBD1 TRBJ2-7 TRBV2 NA TGTGCCATCTTAGACAGGGTCACCTACGAGCAGTACTTC CAILDRVTYEQYF
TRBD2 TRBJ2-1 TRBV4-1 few TGCGCCAGCAGCCATGTAGCGGGAGGGTCCTACAATGAGCAGTTCTTC CASSHVAGGSYNEQFF
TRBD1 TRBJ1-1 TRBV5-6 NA TGTGCCAGCAGCCCGCTAACGGGACAGGTTCGGCTGTGGGGAGCTTTCTTT CASSPLTGQVRLWGAFF
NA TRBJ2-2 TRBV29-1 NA TGCAGCGTCGGCCTGGTACAGTCGAACACCGGGGAGCTGTTTTTT CSVGLVQSNTGELFF
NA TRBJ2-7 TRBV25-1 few TGTGCCAGCAGCTCCGCCTACGAGCAGTACTTC CASSSAYEQYF
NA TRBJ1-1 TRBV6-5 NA TGTGCCAGCAGGGATCAGGGGAACACTGAAGCTTTCTTT CASRDQGNTEAFF
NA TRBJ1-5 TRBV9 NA TGTGCCAGCAGCGTTATCAGGCTCCGGAAAGGGGGGGGGCGTCAGCCCCAGCATTTT CASSVIRLRKGGGRQPQHF
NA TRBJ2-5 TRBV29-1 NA TGCAGCGTTGACTCGGACACACAAGAGACCCAGTACTTC CSVDSDTQETQYF
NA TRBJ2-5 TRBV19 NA TGTGCCAGTAGTATTCAGGGCCCCCAAGAGACCCAGTACTTC CASSIQGPQETQYF
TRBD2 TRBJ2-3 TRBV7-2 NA TGTGCCAGCAGCCCAGGACTAGCGGGAGGAACAGATACGCAGTATTTT CASSPGLAGGTDTQYF
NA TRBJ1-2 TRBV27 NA TGTGCCAGCAGTCCCCGGGGTAGTGGCTACACCTTC CASSPRGSGYTF
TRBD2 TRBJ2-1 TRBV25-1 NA TGTGCCAGCAGACTAGCGGGAAATCGTGAGCAGTTCTTC CASRLAGNREQFF
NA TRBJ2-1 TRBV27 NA TGTGCCAGCGGGGGGGGCGTTTCGAGAAGGGAGTTCTTC CASGGGVSRREFF
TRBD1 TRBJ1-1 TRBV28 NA TGTGCCAGCAGTTTACCTCTAGGGGGCGGCACTGAAGCTTTCTTT CASSLPLGGGTEAFF
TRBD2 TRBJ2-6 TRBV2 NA TGTGCCAGCAAGATCATGAGCGGGGGGGCGGGAGGGGCCAACGTCCTGACTTTC CASKIMSGGAGGANVLTF
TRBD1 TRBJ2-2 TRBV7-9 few TGTTCCAGCAGCTTGAGACAGGGGACAGGGCGGGAGGAGCTGTTTTTT CSSSLRQGTGREELFF
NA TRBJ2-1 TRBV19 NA TGTGCCAGTAGGACCGGGAGCTCCTACAATGAGCAGTTCTTC CASRTGSSYNEQFF
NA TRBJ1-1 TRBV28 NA TGTGCCAGCAGTTTGTGGGCGGGAGCTGAAGCTTTCTTT CASSLWAGAEAFF
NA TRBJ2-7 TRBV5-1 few TGCGCCAGCAGCTTGACGGCAGGGTTTGGCGAGCAGTACTTC CASSLTAGFGEQYF
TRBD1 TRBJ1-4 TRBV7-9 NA TGTGCCAGCAGCTTCACAGGGGGCAATGAAAAACTGTTTTTT CASSFTGGNEKLFF
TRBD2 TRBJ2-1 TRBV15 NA TGTGCCACCAAGGCACGGTCGGTAGCGGGAGACTTGGATGAGCAGTTCTTC CATKARSVAGDLDEQFF
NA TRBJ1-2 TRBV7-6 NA TGTGCCAGCAGCTTACCTTGGGAGACCTTCTTC CASSLPWETFF
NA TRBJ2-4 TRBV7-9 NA TGTTCCAGCAGTCCCACAGGAGACATAGCCAAAAACATTCAGTACTTC CSSSPTGDIAKNIQYF
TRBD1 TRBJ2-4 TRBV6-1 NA TGTGCCAGCAGTGGAAACTTACGCCGGGACAGGGACCCAAACATTCAGTACTTC CASSGNLRRDRDPNIQYF
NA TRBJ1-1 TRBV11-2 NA TGTGCCAGCAGCTTAGTAGGGGTAGGAGCTTTCTTT CASSLVGVGAFF
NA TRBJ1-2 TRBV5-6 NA TGTGCCAGCAGCCCTCCCCAGGGGACTAACTATGGCTACACCTTC CASSPPQGTNYGYTF
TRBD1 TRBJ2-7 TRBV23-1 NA TGCGCCAGCAGAAAGACAGGGGTTCTCTACGAGCAGTACTTC CASRKTGVLYEQYF
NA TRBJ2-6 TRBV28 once TGTGCCAGCAGCAGACGACAGGTGGCGACATACTCTGGGGCCAACGTCCTGACTTTC CASSRRQVATYSGANVLTF
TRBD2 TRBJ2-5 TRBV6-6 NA TGTGCCAGCAGGGGGACTAGCGAAGGAAAGACCCAGTACTTC CASRGTSEGKTQYF
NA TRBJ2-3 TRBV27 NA TGTGCCAGCAGTCCCTTCGGAGATACAGATACGCAGTATTTT CASSPFGDTDTQYF
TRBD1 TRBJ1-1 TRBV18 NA TGTGCCAGCTCACCCGGCCGGGACAGGGGTTTGAACACTGAAGCTTTCTTT CASSPGRDRGLNTEAFF